The rows below give T cell receptor beta chains drawn from one sample of a study of glioma-infiltrating T cells after dendritic cell vaccination. TCRdb's copy holds only in-frame clones and misses some; the assay was immunoSEQ multiplex PCR. Here the sample spans tens of thousands of clones, 85% to 90% being singletons. The specimen comprised blood, sampled before dendritic cell vaccination. The source of these receptors is a human donor with glioblastoma. CDR3s include the opening cysteine and the closing phenylalanine or tryptophan. The order of the fields is V gene, J gene, CDR3 length, clone size, CDR3 protein. The size entry is marked missing in some rows and otherwise reads once, few, many or a size class.

V gene: TRBV18; J gene: TRBJ1-1; CDR3 length: 14; clone size: NA; CDR3 protein: CASSPRGRTDEAFF
V gene: TRBV4-1; J gene: TRBJ2-7; CDR3 length: 15; clone size: NA; CDR3 protein: CASSQLPQGIYEQYF
V gene: TRBV7-9; J gene: TRBJ1-5; CDR3 length: 15; clone size: few; CDR3 protein: CASSSTEGGNQPQHF
V gene: TRBV19; J gene: TRBJ1-4; CDR3 length: 14; clone size: NA; CDR3 protein: CASRAGVLNEKLFF
V gene: TRBV5-4; J gene: TRBJ2-7; CDR3 length: 14; clone size: NA; CDR3 protein: CASSPGQRTDEQYF
V gene: TRBV10-3; J gene: TRBJ1-1; CDR3 length: 15; clone size: NA; CDR3 protein: CAISEISRGRTEAFF
V gene: TRBV6-5; J gene: TRBJ2-7; CDR3 length: 15; clone size: NA; CDR3 protein: CASSQTGDFSYEQYF
V gene: TRBV29-1; J gene: TRBJ2-5; CDR3 length: 14; clone size: NA; CDR3 protein: CSVVRSGGQETQYF
V gene: TRBV7-9; J gene: TRBJ2-2; CDR3 length: 16; clone size: NA; CDR3 protein: CASAFLGRGRSGELFF
V gene: TRBV7-9; J gene: TRBJ2-3; CDR3 length: 14; clone size: NA; CDR3 protein: CASSLLRSTDTQYF
V gene: TRBV19; J gene: TRBJ1-3; CDR3 length: 14; clone size: NA; CDR3 protein: CASSMSPRGNTIYF
V gene: TRBV5-1; J gene: TRBJ1-1; CDR3 length: 14; clone size: NA; CDR3 protein: CASSSQGLNTEAFF
V gene: TRBV5-1; J gene: TRBJ1-1; CDR3 length: 14; clone size: NA; CDR3 protein: CASTPGGSNTEAFF
V gene: TRBV18; J gene: TRBJ2-2; CDR3 length: 16; clone size: NA; CDR3 protein: CASSPQPAGVTGELFF
V gene: TRBV4-1; J gene: TRBJ1-4; CDR3 length: 15; clone size: few; CDR3 protein: CASSPGGTVNEKLFF
V gene: TRBV10-3; J gene: TRBJ1-2; CDR3 length: 15; clone size: NA; CDR3 protein: CAISESERDGGGYTF
V gene: TRBV29-1; J gene: TRBJ1-4; CDR3 length: 13; clone size: NA; CDR3 protein: CSVGGTTNEKLFF
V gene: TRBV2; J gene: TRBJ2-5; CDR3 length: 12; clone size: NA; CDR3 protein: CASSYRAETQYF
V gene: TRBV21-1; J gene: TRBJ2-7; CDR3 length: 16; clone size: NA; CDR3 protein: CASSKERQVNENEQYF
V gene: TRBV7-2; J gene: TRBJ2-3; CDR3 length: 18; clone size: NA; CDR3 protein: CASSASWALASSTDTQYF
V gene: TRBV7-9; J gene: TRBJ2-5; CDR3 length: 17; clone size: once; CDR3 protein: CASSFMYTPGVEETQYF
V gene: TRBV11-1; J gene: TRBJ2-3; CDR3 length: 15; clone size: once; CDR3 protein: CASSTGLAGAGTQYF
V gene: TRBV6-5; J gene: TRBJ2-1; CDR3 length: 15; clone size: many; CDR3 protein: CASSLGTSGTLEQFF
V gene: TRBV21-1; J gene: TRBJ1-5; CDR3 length: 15; clone size: once; CDR3 protein: CASSILDRDNQPQHF
V gene: TRBV5-1; J gene: TRBJ2-2; CDR3 length: 14; clone size: NA; CDR3 protein: CASTSDMNTGELFF
V gene: TRBV11-2; J gene: TRBJ1-1; CDR3 length: 14; clone size: NA; CDR3 protein: CASSLSAGPTEAFF
V gene: TRBV11-3; J gene: TRBJ2-7; CDR3 length: 13; clone size: NA; CDR3 protein: CASSPGGDQEQYF
V gene: TRBV9; J gene: TRBJ2-1; CDR3 length: 17; clone size: NA; CDR3 protein: CASSVRASGNFYNEQFF
V gene: TRBV4-1; J gene: TRBJ2-1; CDR3 length: 15; clone size: NA; CDR3 protein: CASSRTSGGGNEQFF
V gene: TRBV6-5; J gene: TRBJ2-7; CDR3 length: 13; clone size: NA; CDR3 protein: CGTGLAGGHEQYF
V gene: TRBV6-5; J gene: TRBJ2-5; CDR3 length: 14; clone size: NA; CDR3 protein: CASSFQGLQETQYF
V gene: TRBV7-7; J gene: TRBJ2-5; CDR3 length: 14; clone size: NA; CDR3 protein: CASSLAGSRETQYF
V gene: TRBV5-1; J gene: TRBJ1-1; CDR3 length: 14; clone size: NA; CDR3 protein: CASSLGPPDKQAFF
V gene: TRBV19; J gene: TRBJ2-7; CDR3 length: 14; clone size: NA; CDR3 protein: CASSLIAGGYEQYF
V gene: TRBV7-3; J gene: TRBJ2-5; CDR3 length: 14; clone size: NA; CDR3 protein: CASSRGSKEETQYF
V gene: TRBV25-1; J gene: TRBJ1-1; CDR3 length: 13; clone size: NA; CDR3 protein: CASSESGVTEAFF
V gene: TRBV6-5; J gene: TRBJ1-2; CDR3 length: 12; clone size: NA; CDR3 protein: CAIRDRDDGYTF
V gene: TRBV10-3; J gene: TRBJ2-7; CDR3 length: 14; clone size: NA; CDR3 protein: CAISRTGFTYEQYF
V gene: TRBV30; J gene: TRBJ2-1; CDR3 length: 12; clone size: NA; CDR3 protein: CARSGQINEQFF
V gene: TRBV14; J gene: TRBJ2-7; CDR3 length: 16; clone size: NA; CDR3 protein: CASSLGSGAWIGEQYF
V gene: TRBV21-1; J gene: TRBJ2-3; CDR3 length: 16; clone size: NA; CDR3 protein: CASSPPDRGPTDTQYF
V gene: TRBV10-1; J gene: TRBJ1-2; CDR3 length: 13; clone size: NA; CDR3 protein: CASSTDRFGGYTF
V gene: TRBV2; J gene: TRBJ1-2; CDR3 length: 13; clone size: NA; CDR3 protein: CASIPRGSYGYTF
V gene: TRBV12-5; J gene: TRBJ1-2; CDR3 length: 13; clone size: NA; CDR3 protein: CASALRGANGYTF
V gene: TRBV4-1; J gene: TRBJ2-1; CDR3 length: 17; clone size: few; CDR3 protein: CASSRQSRTSGRDEQFF
V gene: TRBV5-4; J gene: TRBJ2-1; CDR3 length: 15; clone size: NA; CDR3 protein: CASSLGTSGINEQFF
V gene: TRBV5-1; J gene: TRBJ2-3; CDR3 length: 14; clone size: NA; CDR3 protein: CASSPGLGGDTQYF
V gene: TRBV4-1; J gene: TRBJ1-2; CDR3 length: 12; clone size: NA; CDR3 protein: CASRHPGGEATF
V gene: TRBV7-9; J gene: TRBJ2-5; CDR3 length: 16; clone size: NA; CDR3 protein: CASIITGTGVEETQYF
V gene: TRBV7-9; J gene: TRBJ1-1; CDR3 length: 14; clone size: NA; CDR3 protein: CASTSNQGATEAFF
V gene: TRBV6-1; J gene: TRBJ1-3; CDR3 length: 15; clone size: medium-sized; CDR3 protein: CASSEGTGGGNTIYF
V gene: TRBV5-1; J gene: TRBJ2-1; CDR3 length: 15; clone size: NA; CDR3 protein: CASALVAVSYNEQFF